Here is one T cell receptor (beta chain) with its context. Patients selected for sequencing had displayed CD8+CD57+ cell expansion by flow cytometry. Looked up from germline, CDR1 is SGHDN and CDR2 is FVKESK. CDR3 length equals 13 residues. Trimming took 4 bases from V and 4 from J, leaving 11 bases between them. The sample comes from a study of CD8+CD57+ T cells in acquired aplastic anemia. The use of genomic DNA as template underpinned the TCR beta VDJ and CDR3 profiling. TCRdb processed the reads anew with MiXCR; each CDR3 protein has one entry. The sample includes over 250,000 distinct CDR3 sequences, approximately 57% of them seen just once.

This TCR was sampled from a human donor with aplastic anemia. The V call is TRBV14, the J call TRBJ2-7; unclear D gene. The sample comprised sorted CD4+, CD8+, or CD8+CD57+ T cells (not recorded which) from PBMCs. CDR3 loop: CASSPPHGYEQYF. The CDR3 DNA sequence: TGTGCCAGCAGCCCACCACACGGATACGAGCAGTACTTC.